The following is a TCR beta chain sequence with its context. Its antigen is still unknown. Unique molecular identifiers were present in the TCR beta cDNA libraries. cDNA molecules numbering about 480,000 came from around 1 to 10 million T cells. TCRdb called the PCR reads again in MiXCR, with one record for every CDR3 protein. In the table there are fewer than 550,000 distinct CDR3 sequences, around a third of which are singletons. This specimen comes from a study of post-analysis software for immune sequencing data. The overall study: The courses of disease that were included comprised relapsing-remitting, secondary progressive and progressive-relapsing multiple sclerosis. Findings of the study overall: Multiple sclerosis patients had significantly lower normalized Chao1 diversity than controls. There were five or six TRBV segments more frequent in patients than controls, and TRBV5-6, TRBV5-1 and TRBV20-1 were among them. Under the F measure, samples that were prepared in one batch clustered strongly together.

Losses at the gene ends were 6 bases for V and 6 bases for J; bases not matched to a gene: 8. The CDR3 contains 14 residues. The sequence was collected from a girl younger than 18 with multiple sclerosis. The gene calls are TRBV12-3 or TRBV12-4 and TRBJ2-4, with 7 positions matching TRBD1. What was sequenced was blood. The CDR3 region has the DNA TGTGCCAGCAGCCCAGGACAGGTGCTAAACATTCAGTACTTC. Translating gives CASSPGQVLNIQYF.